This T cell receptor (beta chain) was sequenced for a study of blood T cell repertoires in COVID-19. Study in general: Some COVID-19 samples were acute and others convalescent; all came from the United States, Italy and Spain. Sample material is recorded as cDNA or gDNA derived from T cells, B-cell-depleted T cells, or PBMCs.

Original data processing: By means of reference gene primer amplification, nucleated cell counts were estimated. The repertoire was sequenced with immunoSEQ multiplex PCR; TCRdb's copy has only in-frame clones and lacks some. From that table come the V and J calls and clone size; the DNA was used to work out D and trimming. The profile shows 70,000 to 95,000 clones, roughly 91% of them singletons. This CDR3 is built from 13 residues. V was pared by 4 bases and J by 5 bases, with 5 bases of the junction left unmatched. Germline V gene lookup returns CDR1 SQVTM and CDR2 ANQGSEA. The gene calls are TRBV29-1 and TRBJ2-3, with 8 bases matching TRBD1. The receptor was isolated from a man between 65 and 79 years old with active or convalescent COVID-19. The specimen was peripheral blood. The CDR3 sequence is CSVGVQGGDTQYF. The CDR3, as DNA: TGCAGCGTTGGGGTACAGGGGGGAGATACGCAGTATTTT.